This T cell receptor (beta chain) was recorded in a study of blood T cell repertoires in COVID-19. Study-level information: Researchers got acute and convalescent COVID-19 samples from the United States, Italy and Spain. PBMCs, B-cell-depleted T cells, or T cells were the source of the cDNA or gDNA that made up the material.

Germline CDR1 MDHEN, CDR2 SYDVKM. The CDR3 runs to 14 residues. V dropped 3 bases and J dropped 9 bases, with 15 bases sitting between them. TCRdb's copy holds only in-frame clones and misses some; the assay was immunoSEQ multiplex PCR. The table shows 270,000 or so clones, with approximately 77% occurring only once. The chain combines TRBV28 with TRBJ2-1, with a possible D match to TRBD1 (6 bases). Material: peripheral blood. This TCR was sampled from a woman aged 18-29 years with acute or convalescent COVID-19. The CDR3 is CASSLYSGAGEQFF. CDR3 nucleotides: TGTGCCAGCAGTTTGTACTCAGGGGCGGGTGAGCAGTTCTTC.